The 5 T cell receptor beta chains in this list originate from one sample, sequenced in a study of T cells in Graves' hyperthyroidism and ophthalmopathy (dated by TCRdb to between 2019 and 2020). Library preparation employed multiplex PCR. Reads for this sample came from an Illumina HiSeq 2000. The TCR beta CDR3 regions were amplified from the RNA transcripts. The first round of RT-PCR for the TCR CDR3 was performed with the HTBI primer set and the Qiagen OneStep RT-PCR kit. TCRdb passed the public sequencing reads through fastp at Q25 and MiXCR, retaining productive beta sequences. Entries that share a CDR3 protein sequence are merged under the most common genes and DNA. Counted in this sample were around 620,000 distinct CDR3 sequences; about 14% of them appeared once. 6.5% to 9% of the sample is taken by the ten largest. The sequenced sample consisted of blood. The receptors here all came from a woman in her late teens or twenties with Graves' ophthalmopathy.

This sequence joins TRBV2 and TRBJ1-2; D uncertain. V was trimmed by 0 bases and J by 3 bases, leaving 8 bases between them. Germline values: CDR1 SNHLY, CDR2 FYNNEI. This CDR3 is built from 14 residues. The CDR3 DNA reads TGTGCCAGCAGTGAAGCTAAGGTTTACTATGGCTACACCTTC. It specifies CASSEAKVYYGYTF. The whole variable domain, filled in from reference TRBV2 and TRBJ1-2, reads EPEVTQTPSHQVTQMGQEVILRCVPISNHLYFYWYRQILGQKVEFLVSFYNNEISEKSEIFDDQFSVERPDGSNFTLKIRSTKLEDSAMYFCASSEAKVYYGYTFGSGTRLTVV.

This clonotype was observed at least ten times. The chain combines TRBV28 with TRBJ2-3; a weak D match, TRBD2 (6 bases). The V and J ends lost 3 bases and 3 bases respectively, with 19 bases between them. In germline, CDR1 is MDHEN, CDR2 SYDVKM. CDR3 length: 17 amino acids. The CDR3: CASSFSSWGERTDTQYF. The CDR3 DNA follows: TGTGCCAGCAGTTTTTCCTCCTGGGGGGAGAGGACAGATACGCAGTATTTT.

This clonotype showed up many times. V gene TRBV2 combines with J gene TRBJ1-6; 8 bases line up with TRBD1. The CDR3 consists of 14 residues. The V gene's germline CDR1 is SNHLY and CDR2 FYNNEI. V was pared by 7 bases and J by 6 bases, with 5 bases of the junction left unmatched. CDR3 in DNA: TGTGCCAGCACCGAGACAGGGGTTAATTCACCCCTCCACTTT. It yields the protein CASTETGVNSPLHF.

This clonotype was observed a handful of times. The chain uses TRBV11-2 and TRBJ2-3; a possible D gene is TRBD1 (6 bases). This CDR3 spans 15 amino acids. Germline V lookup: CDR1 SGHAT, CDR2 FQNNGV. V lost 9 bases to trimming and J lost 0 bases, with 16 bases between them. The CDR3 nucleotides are TGTGCCAGTAACTCACAGGGATCTAGCACAGATACGCAGTATTTT. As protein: CASNSQGSSTDTQYF.

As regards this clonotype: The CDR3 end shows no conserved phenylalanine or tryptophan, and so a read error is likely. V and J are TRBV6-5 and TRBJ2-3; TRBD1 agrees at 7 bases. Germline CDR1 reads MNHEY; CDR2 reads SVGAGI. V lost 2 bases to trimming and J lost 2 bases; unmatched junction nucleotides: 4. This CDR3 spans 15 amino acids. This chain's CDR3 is CASSYRGPFTDTQYL. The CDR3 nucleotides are TGTGCCAGCAGTTACAGGGGGCCATTCACAGATACGCAGTATCTT.